This T cell receptor (beta chain) stems from a study of T-cell memory formation after mild COVID-19. There are a few counts of this clonotype. Its antigen is unidentified. TCRdb used MiXCR to reprocess the 5' RACE reads, holding one entry per CDR3 protein. The table shows about 390,000 distinct CDR3 sequences, with under 25% occurring only once. Losses at the gene ends were 1 base for V and 5 bases for J; bases not matched to a gene: 8. There are 16 residues in the CDR3. Per the germline V gene, CDR1 is DFQATT and CDR2 is SNEGSKA (reference sequence). Study-level findings and limits: Day 15 to 85 contractors were CD4/CD8 balanced; later expanders leaned CD4+.

The TCR comes from an adult woman who had mild COVID-19 (a few samples of this study predate the infection). Cell type and time point are not known. Source material: PBMCs or a T cell subset sorted from them (not recorded which). The chain recombines TRBV20-1 with TRBJ2-2; 9 bases line up with TRBD2. The CDR3 nucleotides read TGCAGTGCTAGAGGACTAGCGGCCAGATCTACCGGGGAGCTGTTTTTT. It specifies CSARGLAARSTGELFF.